The TCR beta chain described here comes from a study of blood T cell repertoires in COVID-19. Study-wide background: Samples taken during acute and convalescent COVID-19 were collected in the United States, Italy and Spain.

This clone has only one observation. In the study's own analysis: Researchers report that nucleated cell counts were estimated from reference gene primer amplification. Profiling relied on immunoSEQ multiplex PCR, and the TCRdb table lists in-frame clones only, not all of them. V, J and clone size are taken as reported in that table, and D and trimming were inferred from the DNA itself. The sample gives roughly 150,000 clones, just over 85% of which show up once; less than 4.5% is in the top ten. With 2 bases removed from V and 6 bases from J, the gap between germline ends came to 10 bases. There are 13 residues in the CDR3. CDR1 KGHSH and CDR2 LQKENI come from the germline V gene. Recovery meant two consecutive negative NP/OP PCR tests, professional clearance, or resolved symptoms.

The chain joins TRBV18 to TRBJ1-2, with D hard to call. Sequenced: PBMCs or T cells enriched from blood (not recorded which). The TCR originated in a man aged 50 to 59 who had recovered from COVID-19. CDR3 coding DNA: TGTGCCAGCTCACCAAGCCAGGATAATGGCTACACCTTC. It specifies CASSPSQDNGYTF.